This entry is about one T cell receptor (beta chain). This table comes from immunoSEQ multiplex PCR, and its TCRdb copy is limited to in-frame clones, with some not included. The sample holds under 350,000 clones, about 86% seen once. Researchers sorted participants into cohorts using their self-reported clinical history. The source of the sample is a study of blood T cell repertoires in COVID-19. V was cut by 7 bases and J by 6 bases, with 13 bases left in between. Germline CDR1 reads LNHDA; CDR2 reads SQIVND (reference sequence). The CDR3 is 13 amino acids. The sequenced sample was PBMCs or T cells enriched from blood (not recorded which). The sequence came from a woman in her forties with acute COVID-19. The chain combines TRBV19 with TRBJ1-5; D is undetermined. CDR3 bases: TGTGCCAGTACGGGGTGGTGGGGTCAGCCCCAGCATTTT. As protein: CASTGWWGQPQHF.